These T cell receptor beta chains were read from a single sample in a study of PD-1 blockade in classical Hodgkin lymphoma. Clones were sequenced by immunoSEQ multiplex PCR, and TCRdb holds only the in-frame ones, with some missing. Here the sample spans around 46,000 clones, roughly 89% being singletons. The material sequenced was peripheral blood mononuclear cells (PBMCs), taken before the fourth cycle of nivolumab. These receptors all stem from a human donor with classical Hodgkin lymphoma. Both conserved end residues are part of each CDR3. The D gene is left open where the match is weak. Size values are once, few and many counts, or a class for expanded clones, and some rows have none.

V gene: TRBV28; J gene: TRBJ2-2; D gene: -; clone size: -; CDR3 length: 15; CDR3 DNA: TGTGCCAGCAGTTTAGATGTGGCGGGCGCTCGGGAGCTGTTTTTT; CDR3 protein: CASSLDVAGARELFF
V gene: TRBV18; J gene: TRBJ2-2; D gene: -; clone size: once; CDR3 length: 12; CDR3 DNA: TGTGCCAGCTTCGGCGGCACCGGGGAGCTGTTTTTT; CDR3 protein: CASFGGTGELFF
V gene: TRBV15; J gene: TRBJ2-7; D gene: -; clone size: once; CDR3 length: 12; CDR3 DNA: TGTGCCACCAGCAGAGGTGACTACGAGCAGTACTTC; CDR3 protein: CATSRGDYEQYF
V gene: TRBV7-8; J gene: TRBJ2-3; D gene: -; clone size: -; CDR3 length: 14; CDR3 DNA: TGTGCCAGCAGCGGAAGCTTGGTCCCAGATACGCAGTATTTT; CDR3 protein: CASSGSLVPDTQYF
V gene: TRBV19; J gene: TRBJ2-3; D gene: -; clone size: -; CDR3 length: 12; CDR3 DNA: TGTGCCAGTAGTGGGGGCTCTGATACGCAGTATTTT; CDR3 protein: CASSGGSDTQYF
V gene: TRBV4-1; J gene: TRBJ2-1; D gene: TRBD2; clone size: -; CDR3 length: 17; CDR3 DNA: TGCGCCAGCAGCCACCCCGCCAAGCGTGGGGGGGAGGATGAGCAGTTCTTC; CDR3 protein: CASSHPAKRGGEDEQFF
V gene: TRBV6-5; J gene: TRBJ1-5; D gene: -; clone size: -; CDR3 length: 15; CDR3 DNA: TGTGCCACCAAAGTCATAGGGGATGGAAATCAGCCCCAGCATTTT; CDR3 protein: CATKVIGDGNQPQHF
V gene: TRBV12-5; J gene: TRBJ1-1; D gene: -; clone size: -; CDR3 length: 14; CDR3 DNA: TGTGCTAGTGGTTTGAGTCTGACGAACACTGAAGCTTTCTTT; CDR3 protein: CASGLSLTNTEAFF
V gene: TRBV2; J gene: TRBJ1-6; D gene: -; clone size: -; CDR3 length: 13; CDR3 DNA: TGTGCCAGCATCAGGGTACTGGACTCACCCCTCCACTTT; CDR3 protein: CASIRVLDSPLHF
V gene: TRBV5-1; J gene: TRBJ1-1; D gene: -; clone size: -; CDR3 length: 13; CDR3 DNA: TGCGCCAGCAGCACCACAGGGTTCACTGAAGCTTTCTTT; CDR3 protein: CASSTTGFTEAFF
V gene: TRBV4-1; J gene: TRBJ1-2; D gene: -; clone size: -; CDR3 length: 17; CDR3 DNA: TGCGCCAGCAGCCGGGGGGGACCTCCCCAGGGCGTCTATGGCTACACCTTC; CDR3 protein: CASSRGGPPQGVYGYTF
V gene: TRBV12-5; J gene: TRBJ2-7; D gene: -; clone size: -; CDR3 length: 11; CDR3 DNA: TGTGCTAGTGGTTTCTCTTACGAGCAGTACTTC; CDR3 protein: CASGFSYEQYF
V gene: TRBV4-2; J gene: TRBJ1-2; D gene: -; clone size: many; CDR3 length: 16; CDR3 DNA: TGTGCCAGCAGCCAAGTTCGTTACGCCTTGAATTCCGGCTACACCTTC; CDR3 protein: CASSQVRYALNSGYTF
V gene: TRBV11-2; J gene: TRBJ2-7; D gene: -; clone size: -; CDR3 length: 15; CDR3 DNA: TGTGCCAGCAGCTTGTTCGTCCCCAAAATATACGAGCAGTACTTC; CDR3 protein: CASSLFVPKIYEQYF
V gene: TRBV11-2; J gene: TRBJ2-3; D gene: -; clone size: -; CDR3 length: 14; CDR3 DNA: TGTGCCAGCAGCCCCCAAATTCACACAGATACGCAGTATTTT; CDR3 protein: CASSPQIHTDTQYF
V gene: TRBV5-1; J gene: TRBJ2-1; D gene: TRBD2; clone size: -; CDR3 length: 19; CDR3 DNA: TGCGCCAGCAGCTTGAGGGGACCGGGTGAGCGGGGCATCTTTCCCTCCGAGTTCTTC; CDR3 protein: CASSLRGPGERGIFPSEFF
V gene: TRBV5-4; J gene: TRBJ1-1; D gene: TRBD1; clone size: -; CDR3 length: 14; CDR3 DNA: TGTGCCAGCAGATTGGACAGGGCGAACACTGAAGCTTTCTTT; CDR3 protein: CASRLDRANTEAFF
V gene: TRBV19; J gene: TRBJ2-6; D gene: TRBD1; clone size: -; CDR3 length: 17; CDR3 DNA: TGTGCCAGTACTCATCCGGGACAGGGGTATGGGGCCAACGTCCTGACTTTC; CDR3 protein: CASTHPGQGYGANVLTF
V gene: TRBV2; J gene: TRBJ2-7; D gene: TRBD1; clone size: -; CDR3 length: 14; CDR3 DNA: TGTGCCAGCAGAGCCGGGACAGGGTTTTTCGAGCAGTACTTC; CDR3 protein: CASRAGTGFFEQYF
V gene: TRBV7-3; J gene: TRBJ2-2; D gene: TRBD2; clone size: -; CDR3 length: 19; CDR3 DNA: TGTGCCAGCAGCTTATATGGGCTCTTAAGCGGGAGGAACACCGGGGAGCTGTTTTTT; CDR3 protein: CASSLYGLLSGRNTGELFF
V gene: TRBV5-4; J gene: TRBJ2-2; D gene: -; clone size: -; CDR3 length: 15; CDR3 DNA: TGTGCCAGCAGCCCAAGACGGGCGAACACCGGGGAGCTGTTTTTT; CDR3 protein: CASSPRRANTGELFF
V gene: TRBV2; J gene: TRBJ2-7; D gene: -; clone size: -; CDR3 length: 12; CDR3 DNA: TGTGCCAGCACGTGGGAACCCTACGAGCAGTACTTC; CDR3 protein: CASTWEPYEQYF
V gene: TRBV9; J gene: TRBJ1-4; D gene: -; clone size: once; CDR3 length: 13; CDR3 DNA: TGTGCCAGCAGCCCTTACCCAAATGAAAAACTGTTTTTT; CDR3 protein: CASSPYPNEKLFF
V gene: TRBV27; J gene: TRBJ2-2; D gene: -; clone size: -; CDR3 length: 13; CDR3 DNA: TGTGCCAGCAGTTTATGGGGCTCGGGGGAGCTGTTTTTT; CDR3 protein: CASSLWGSGELFF
V gene: TRBV9; J gene: TRBJ2-5; D gene: -; clone size: -; CDR3 length: 16; CDR3 DNA: TGTGCCAGCAGCGTAGGACGGGGGAATGGGCGAGAGACCCAGTACTTC; CDR3 protein: CASSVGRGNGRETQYF
V gene: TRBV9; J gene: TRBJ2-3; D gene: -; clone size: -; CDR3 length: 16; CDR3 DNA: TGTGCCAGCAGCGCAGACCCGACAGGGAGGGAGGGAACGCAGTATTTT; CDR3 protein: CASSADPTGREGTQYF
V gene: TRBV5-4; J gene: TRBJ2-7; D gene: TRBD2; clone size: -; CDR3 length: 14; CDR3 DNA: TGTGCCAGCAGCTTGGCGGGGGGAGGAGGCGAGCAGTACTTC; CDR3 protein: CASSLAGGGGEQYF